The 4 T cell receptor beta chains presented below share a single source sample, sequenced in a study of follicular helper T cells after annual influenza vaccination (dated by TCRdb to about 2017). The library came from the immunoSEQ multiplex PCR assay. Imported from immuneACCESS, the table was reduced by TCRdb to in-frame sequences with V and J called. These copies leave out some clones; in studies compared against another copy, an unresolved V gene accounts for under half, and the cause of the remainder is not known. For this sample the table gives 7,000 to 9,000 clones, of which 70% to 80% were detected only once. Approximately 2.8% of the sample belongs to the ten largest clones. The meaning of the sample's time point label: 2014-2015 season, pre-vaccination. The sequencing here drew on CXCR5+ CD38- circulating T follicular helper cells from blood, taken on the day of influenza vaccination. Reading the label with the study, this specimen's cell subset or site is: circulating Tfh, non-naive CD4+CXCR5+PD-1+ (ICOS+CD38+ or ICOS-CD38-). These TCRs come from an adult who received the influenza vaccine.

The chain has TRBV6-1 and TRBJ1-2; 7 bases agree with TRBD1. This CDR3 region has 14 residues. Germline trimming cut 6 bases from V and 2 bases from J; bases unmatched to any gene: 6. The germline V gene encodes CDR1 MNHNS and CDR2 SASEGT. CDR3 DNA: TGTGCCAGCAGGCAGAGACAGGGCAACTATGGCTACACCTTC. As protein: CASRQRQGNYGYTF.

This sequence joins TRBV29-1 and TRBJ2-3, with D hard to call. CDR1 and CDR2 from the germline V gene are SQVTM and ANQGSEA. V dropped 7 bases and J dropped 3 bases, with 14 bases sitting between them. The CDR3 spans 13 residues. The DNA for the CDR3 is TGCAGCGGCCACCGAGAGGAAACAGATACGCAGTATTTT. This sequence encodes CSGHREETDTQYF.

J is TRBJ1-4 and V is TRBV7-2, with D perhaps TRBD1 (5 bases). Germline V CDR1 and CDR2: SGHTA, FQGNSA. V was pared by 1 base and J by 4 bases, with 7 bases between. The CDR3 has 14 amino acids. CDR3 in DNA: TGTGCCAGCAGCTTAGGGGGGTTTAATGAAAAACTGTTTTTT. Its protein is CASSLGGFNEKLFF. Filled out from reference TRBV7-2 and TRBJ1-4, the complete variable domain reads GAGVSQSPSNKVTEKGKDVELRCDPISGHTALYWYRQSLGQGLEFLIYFQGNSAPDKSGLPSDRFSAERTGGSVSTLTIQRTQQEDSAVYLCASSLGGFNEKLFFGSGTQLSVL.

The gene calls are TRBV7-8 and TRBJ2-2, with a weak D call TRBD2 (6 bases). The CDR3 consists of 15 residues. With 1 base removed from V and 1 base from J, the gap between germline ends came to 7 bases. Germline V gene lookup returns CDR1 SGHVS and CDR2 FQNEAQ. The CDR3: CASSLVAVNTGELFF. The CDR3 bases are TGTGCCAGCAGCTTAGTAGCGGTGAACACCGGGGAGCTGTTTTTT.